A selection of T cell receptor beta chains follows, all from one sample in a study of CD8 T cells in Susac syndrome. TCRdb reprocessed the immunoSEQ multiplex PCR reads via MiXCR and lists one record per CDR3 protein. The sample gives some 210,000 distinct CDR3 sequences, about 95% of which show up once; 0.15% is in the top ten. Sequencing used CD4+ T cells from PBMCs. All receptors come from a human donor with Susac syndrome. CDR3s include the opening cysteine and the closing phenylalanine or tryptophan. D genes are given only for firm matches. Size is stated for part of the rows, as once, few or many counts, or as a class when the clone is expanded.

NA 15 TRBJ2-5 TRBD1 TRBV5-1 CASSSRTGVEETQYF TGCGCCAGCAGCTCGAGGACAGGGGTCGAAGAGACCCAGTACTTC
NA 13 TRBJ1-2 NA TRBV6-1 CASNTGVLYGYTF TGTGCCAGCAATACGGGCGTCCTCTATGGCTACACCTTC
few 13 TRBJ2-7 NA TRBV5-1 CASSGRMSSEQYF TGCGCCAGCAGCGGACGGATGAGCTCCGAGCAGTACTTC
NA 13 TRBJ1-1 NA TRBV20-1 CTLREGMNTEAFF TGCACCCTACGGGAGGGTATGAACACTGAAGCTTTCTTT
NA 17 TRBJ2-7 NA TRBV3-1 CASSQEGTSGYLSEQYF TGTGCCAGCAGCCAAGAAGGTACGTCTGGATATCTTTCAGAGCAGTACTTC
NA 13 TRBJ2-2 NA TRBV7-3 CASEQGNTGELFF TGTGCCAGCGAGCAGGGGAACACCGGGGAGCTGTTTTTT
NA 14 TRBJ2-3 TRBD1 TRBV19 CASSTRQGTDTQYF TGTGCCAGTAGTACTCGACAGGGGACAGATACGCAGTATTTT
NA 16 TRBJ1-1 TRBD1 TRBV20-1 CSALDRGRGENTEAFF TGCAGTGCCCTCGACAGGGGTAGGGGGGAAAACACTGAAGCTTTCTTT
NA 13 TRBJ2-1 NA TRBV29-1 CSIYIEGRNEQFF TGCAGCATTTACATAGAGGGACGCAATGAGCAGTTCTTC
NA 13 TRBJ1-5 NA TRBV28 CASQGQFNQPQHF TGTGCCAGTCAGGGGCAGTTCAATCAGCCCCAGCATTTT
NA 13 TRBJ1-1 NA TRBV6-5 CASRRGRYTEAFF TGTGCCAGCAGACGTGGCAGGTACACTGAAGCTTTCTTT
NA 17 TRBJ1-5 NA TRBV4-2 CASSQGEGMGNNQPQHF TGTGCCAGCAGCCAGGGAGAGGGGATGGGAAACAATCAGCCCCAGCATTTT
once 16 TRBJ2-5 NA TRBV4-1 CASSRLGGQSEETQYF TGCGCCAGCAGCCGCCTAGGCGGACAATCGGAAGAGACCCAGTACTTC
NA 11 TRBJ1-1 NA TRBV2 CASSYYTEAFF TGTGCCAGCAGTTACTACACTGAAGCTTTCTTT
NA 14 TRBJ2-1 NA TRBV24-1 CATSDTKGYNEQFF TGTGCCACCAGTGATACGAAGGGCTACAATGAGCAGTTCTTC
NA 15 TRBJ1-1 TRBD1 TRBV20-1 CSAAKPGQGNTEAFF TGCAGTGCTGCCAAACCGGGACAGGGGAACACTGAAGCTTTCTTT
NA 14 TRBJ1-2 NA TRBV15 CATSRGGGADGYTF TGTGCCACCAGCAGAGGCGGGGGGGCGGATGGCTACACCTTC